This is a list of T cell receptor beta chains from one sample in a study of shared clonotypes between healthy human individuals. Libraries were prepared by immunoSEQ multiplex PCR; TCRdb keeps only in-frame clonotypes and omits some of them. The sample lists about 2,100,000 clones, about 92% occurring once. The sample consisted of naive CD8+ T cells from PBMCs. These receptors were taken from a man aged 18-30 years in good health. Some clones in this sample may be carry-over from other donors' samples. Each CDR3 is given with its conserved first and last residue. The D gene is left open where the match is weak. Part of the rows lack a size; the others show once, few, many or a class for expanded clones.

len: 14; abundance: -; j_gene: TRBJ2-3; d_gene: -; v_gene: TRBV11-2; CDR3aa: CASSLDKFTDTQYF; CDR3nt: TGTGCCAGCAGCCTGGACAAATTCACAGATACGCAGTATTTT
len: 18; abundance: -; j_gene: TRBJ2-2; d_gene: TRBD2; v_gene: TRBV27; CDR3aa: CASSSPGLAGAGGGELFF; CDR3nt: TGTGCCAGCAGTTCCCCGGGACTAGCGGGAGCGGGCGGCGGGGAGCTGTTTTTT
len: 12; abundance: -; j_gene: TRBJ2-7; d_gene: -; v_gene: TRBV11-2; CDR3aa: CASSLSVYEQYF; CDR3nt: TGTGCCAGCAGCTTATCGGTCTACGAGCAGTACTTC
len: 13; abundance: -; j_gene: TRBJ2-2; d_gene: -; v_gene: TRBV13; CDR3aa: CASSPGGAGELFF; CDR3nt: TGTGCCAGCAGCCCGGGTGGAGCCGGGGAGCTGTTTTTT
len: 16; abundance: -; j_gene: TRBJ2-7; d_gene: -; v_gene: TRBV4-3; CDR3aa: CASSQDRSTKSLEQYF; CDR3nt: TGCGCCAGCAGCCAAGATCGGTCCACCAAATCCCTCGAGCAGTACTTC
len: 13; abundance: -; j_gene: TRBJ2-7; d_gene: -; v_gene: TRBV27; CDR3aa: CASSFGSDHEQYF; CDR3nt: TGTGCCAGCAGTTTCGGCAGCGACCACGAGCAGTACTTC
len: 16; abundance: once; j_gene: TRBJ2-7; d_gene: TRBD2; v_gene: TRBV7-8; CDR3aa: CASSLEASGNPYEQYF; CDR3nt: TGTGCCAGCAGCTTAGAAGCTAGCGGGAACCCCTACGAGCAGTACTTC
len: 15; abundance: -; j_gene: TRBJ2-2; d_gene: TRBD1; v_gene: TRBV19; CDR3aa: CASSYRQGVAGELFF; CDR3nt: TGTGCCAGTAGTTACCGACAGGGGGTAGCCGGGGAGCTGTTTTTT
len: 14; abundance: -; j_gene: TRBJ2-7; d_gene: TRBD1; v_gene: TRBV27; CDR3aa: CASRDRGILYEQYF; CDR3nt: TGTGCCAGCCGGGACAGGGGAATACTCTACGAGCAGTACTTC
len: 16; abundance: -; j_gene: TRBJ2-2; d_gene: -; v_gene: TRBV28; CDR3aa: CASSPPRRAHTGELFF; CDR3nt: TGTGCCAGCAGTCCACCCCGGAGGGCGCACACCGGGGAGCTGTTTTTT
len: 13; abundance: -; j_gene: TRBJ1-1; d_gene: -; v_gene: TRBV19; CDR3aa: CASSPSPLPEAFF; CDR3nt: TGTGCCAGTAGTCCGTCCCCTTTGCCTGAAGCTTTCTTT
len: 15; abundance: -; j_gene: TRBJ1-2; d_gene: -; v_gene: TRBV25-1; CDR3aa: CASSPTGLTNYGYTF; CDR3nt: TGTGCCAGCAGTCCCACAGGGCTGACTAACTATGGCTACACCTTC
len: 15; abundance: -; j_gene: TRBJ2-2; d_gene: -; v_gene: TRBV7-9; CDR3aa: CASSGRKTNTGELFF; CDR3nt: TGTGCCAGCAGTGGACGGAAAACCAACACCGGGGAGCTGTTTTTT
len: 12; abundance: -; j_gene: TRBJ2-7; d_gene: -; v_gene: TRBV6-6; CDR3aa: CASSSSLYEQYF; CDR3nt: TGTGCCAGCAGTTCATCCCTTTACGAGCAGTACTTC
len: 16; abundance: -; j_gene: TRBJ1-4; d_gene: TRBD1; v_gene: TRBV28; CDR3aa: CASSLRATTGPEKLFF; CDR3nt: TGTGCCAGCAGTTTGAGGGCTACGACAGGGCCGGAAAAACTGTTTTTT
len: 15; abundance: -; j_gene: TRBJ1-2; d_gene: -; v_gene: TRBV5-6; CDR3aa: CASSLWSSPDRGYTF; CDR3nt: TGTGCCAGCAGCCTGTGGAGCAGTCCGGATAGGGGCTACACCTTC
len: 18; abundance: -; j_gene: TRBJ2-6; d_gene: -; v_gene: TRBV29-1; CDR3aa: CSVESDRPPSSGANVLTF; CDR3nt: TGCAGCGTTGAGTCCGACAGGCCCCCAAGCTCTGGGGCCAACGTCCTGACTTTC
len: 15; abundance: -; j_gene: TRBJ2-7; d_gene: TRBD1; v_gene: TRBV7-8; CDR3aa: CASSSRQQGTYEQYF; CDR3nt: TGTGCCAGCAGCTCCCGGCAACAGGGGACCTACGAGCAGTACTTC
len: 15; abundance: once; j_gene: TRBJ2-7; d_gene: -; v_gene: TRBV27; CDR3aa: CASRLKAGHSYEQYF; CDR3nt: TGTGCCAGCAGGTTAAAAGCAGGACATTCCTACGAGCAGTACTTC
len: 17; abundance: -; j_gene: TRBJ2-1; d_gene: TRBD2; v_gene: TRBV7-3; CDR3aa: CASSSGDLADSYNEQFF; CDR3nt: TGTGCCAGCAGCTCCGGGGATCTAGCGGACTCCTACAATGAGCAGTTCTTC
len: 17; abundance: -; j_gene: TRBJ2-2; d_gene: -; v_gene: TRBV13; CDR3aa: CASSLGWGTSNTGELFF; CDR3nt: TGTGCCAGCAGCTTGGGATGGGGTACCTCGAACACCGGGGAGCTGTTTTTT
len: 14; abundance: -; j_gene: TRBJ2-1; d_gene: TRBD1; v_gene: TRBV6-5; CDR3aa: CASSLQGAYNEQFF; CDR3nt: TGTGCCAGCAGTCTCCAGGGGGCCTACAATGAGCAGTTCTTC
len: 16; abundance: -; j_gene: TRBJ1-2; d_gene: -; v_gene: TRBV5-6; CDR3aa: CASSLVAQAPNYGYTF; CDR3nt: TGTGCCAGCAGCTTGGTGGCGCAGGCTCCTAACTATGGCTACACCTTC